This T cell receptor gamma chain came from a study of gammadelta T cells in human blood. TCRdb re-called the RT-PCR reads using CATT. The sample holds 450 or so gamma-chain clones, 5.5% to 8% seen once. Points from the study as a whole: Microbial exposure reportedly appeared to drive polyclonal expansion of innate gamma-delta T cells right after birth.

Trimming removed 11 bases from V and 5 bases from J; junction bases left unmatched: 3. The CDR3 is 9 residues long. CDR1 and CDR2 from the germline V gene are GITISATS and ISYDGTV (reference sequence). This clone is large (0.1 to 1%) by share. Its antigen is as yet unknown. The receptor's source is a human fetus. The chain links TRGV9 to TRGJ1 or TRGJ2. The sequencing sample was made of non-Vgamma9Vdelta2 gamma-delta T cells from fetal blood. DNA of the CDR3: TGTGCCTCCAATTATAAGAAACTCTTT. This sequence encodes CASNYKKLF.